This T cell receptor beta chain was profiled in a study of T cell repertoires in cytomegalovirus infection. Study observations and caveats: HLA-C-restricted CMV-specific TCR beta clonotypes were dominant in the ex vivo response.

TCRdb reprocessed the reads via MiXCR and lists one record per CDR3 protein. The sample carries approximately 500,000 distinct CDR3 sequences, 16% recorded once. Germline-derived CDR1 and CDR2 are SNHLY and FYNNEI. Trimming stripped 1 base from V and 4 bases from J, with 10 bases between. The CDR3 spans 14 residues. For this clonotype: What it binds is unknown.

Sequenced: CD8+ T cells from PBMCs. The chain employs TRBV2 and TRBJ1-2; D ambiguous. The sequence was obtained from a human donor in good health (CMV status not recorded). Some clones in this sample may be carry-over from other donors' samples. CDR3 coding DNA: TGTGCCAGCAGTGAAGGGGGTTCGAGCTATGGCTACACCTTC. Translation gives CASSEGGSSYGYTF.